This T cell receptor beta chain appears in the sequencing data of a study of blood T cell repertoires in COVID-19. Trimming left V 2 bases short and J 8 bases short, with 6 bases between. The CDR3 consists of 12 residues. Sequencing used immunoSEQ multiplex PCR; TCRdb keeps in-frame clones, though not all of them. Of around 150,000 clones in the sample, around 84% were seen once. Concerning this clone: Other DNA sequences within the sample encode an identical CDR3.

This sequence originates from a middle-aged man who had recovered from COVID-19. The chain recombines TRBV12-3 or TRBV12-4 with TRBJ2-2, with D possibly TRBD1 on 5 matching bases. Input material: PBMCs or T cells enriched from blood (not recorded which). The CDR3 sequence is CASSLRGGELFF. DNA for the CDR3: TGTGCCAGCAGTTTAAGGGGAGGGGAGCTGTTTTTT.